Detailed here is one T cell receptor beta chain. This clonotype was counted many times. Its antigen specificity is not known. Base-call qualities are not available, and no considerably larger clone is one nucleotide away. The source of the sample is a study of tumor-infiltrating lymphocytes in primary liver carcinoma (dated by TCRdb to about 2017). A note on the overall study: The five patients, three men and two women aged 30 to 69 years, had hepatocellular carcinoma (four) or combined HCC and intrahepatic cholangiocarcinoma (one). Tumors of the five patients were stage T1-T3 N0M0 with maximum diameters of about 4.2 to 10 cm. Roughly 3.65 to 7.13 million productive TCRbeta reads were obtained per sample, and no significant difference in read depth was found between tissue types. TCRbeta repertoire sequencing, expression microarrays and whole-exome sequencing were combined in the study across five regions of each liver tumor, with adjacent normal tissue and blood also included. TCRbeta repertoire sequencing covered 35 or so specimens from 5 patients: 25 tumor regions, 5 adjacent noncancerous liver tissues and 5 peripheral blood samples. To link TCRbeta repertoire diversity with the local molecular phenotype, the roughly 26 tumor region samples were profiled using Agilent mRNA microarrays. High reproducibility was observed for the technical replicate repertoires, with mean shared-clone rates roughly 0.87 and correlation coefficients above 0.95.

General findings and caveats noted by the study authors: Only the TCR beta chain was sequenced, so true repertoire diversity is likely underestimated because unpaired alpha chains were not captured. The study included only four or five patients, and the authors note findings should be validated in a larger study. The top 250 clones made up a significantly larger repertoire fraction in tumors than in blood (p = 0.039). Bulk unsorted samples precluded comparing CD4+ and CD8+ T cell repertoires. Consistent with antigen-driven expansion, pairs of tumor regions showed higher repertoire overlap (mean roughly 36%) than either tumor-adjacent pairs (around 17%) or tumor-blood pairs (roughly 14%). Only about 8-25% of top clones were found in all five regions of a tumor, suggesting spatial heterogeneity of tumor-infiltrating T cells.

The CDR3 runs 16 amino acids, cysteine and phenylalanine included. The entry retains the CDR3 DNA only, 48 bases that are in frame from base 1. The germline V gene gives CDR1 as WSHSY and CDR2 as SAAADI. The trim is 0 bases for V and 7 bases for J, with a gap of 15 bases between the germline ends. Total RNA and DNA were co-extracted from approximately 20-30 mg of bulk tissue with the AllPrep DNA/RNA mini kit, without cell sorting. Surgical resection was performed in China between November 2015 and early 2016 on about 5 patients with histopathologically diagnosed primary liver carcinoma. At the time of sampling, the patients were treatment-naive and had chronic HBV infection. Five spatially separated regions were sampled per tumor: superior, inferior, left-lateral and right-lateral poles, plus the tumor centre. Histological examination found more than 75% viable tumor cells in every tumor sample. Fresh tumor and adjacent tissue pieces were bisected, with one half stored in RNAlater at -80 degrees C and the other half sent for histology.

Starting from about 550 ng total RNA, TCRbeta-specific cDNA was produced by reverse transcription with a constant-region primer and ProtoScript II reverse transcriptase. TCRbeta libraries were built with three nested multiplex PCR rounds, a slightly modified ARM-PCR procedure. Each of the first two PCR rounds ran for about 10 cycles using multiplex TRBV1-TRBV30 forward primers together with a Cbeta reverse primer. A final 25-cycle PCR with Deep VentR polymerase added sample barcodes and Illumina adapters. Amplicons of 200-500 bp were gel-purified with a QIAquick gel extraction kit before sequencing. TCRbeta amplicons were sequenced on an Illumina HiSeq 2500 with 250-bp paired-end reads. In the original analysis: Quality trimming of reads was performed with Trimmomatic v0.33, and paired reads were merged with FLASH v1.2.11 so that full CDR3 sequences could be recovered. MiGEC v1.2.1b assigned V, D and J germline segments to the rearranged TCRbeta sequences. VDJtools v1.0.0 computed clonotype statistics and Shannon-Wiener diversity indices. To reduce sampling bias, subsequent analyses other than the diversity analysis used only the 250 most abundant clonotypes in each sample. TCRdb redid the processing of the public reads, applying fastp at Q25 and MiXCR, and retained in-frame beta chains. Each entry merges the rows of one CDR3 protein and shows their most common DNA and genes. The V and J calls were not made by the authors but by TCRdb's processing. Across this sample there are 100,000 to 150,000 distinct CDR3 sequences, with 60% to 80% seen only once. Together, the top ten hold 8% to 9% of the sample.

This clonotype was obtained from a woman aged 60-70 years with primary liver carcinoma and hepatitis B virus infection. The rearrangement joined TRBV10-2 to TRBJ2-2; the D segment cannot be called with confidence. Sequences were obtained from liver tumor tissue from sampling region 3. Read against the paper, the sample's cell subset or site label means: tumor region T3, left-lateral pole. The CDR3 reads as follows: CASSESRPAVGGELFF. The DNA sequence reads TGCGCCAGCAGTGAGTCGCGGCCGGCAGTTGGCGGGGAGCTGTTTTTT.